One T cell receptor (beta chain) is described in this entry. The target of this receptor is not known. No qualities accompany the bases; no much larger clone lies one base away. The germline V gene (reference sequence) specifies LNHNV as CDR1 and YYDKDF as CDR2. A distance of 14 bases separates the germline ends of V and J, which lose 3 bases and 2 bases respectively. Counted from cysteine to phenylalanine, this CDR3 has 15 amino acids. Only the CDR3 region is kept as DNA, spanning 45 bases read in frame from base 1. The entry originates in a study of cytomegalovirus exposure and HLA in healthy donors (dated by TCRdb to between 2016 and 2019). Background for the entire study: An earlier analysis of roughly 610 of the donors reported 276 Gb of sequence data and around 110 million unique TCR beta sequences obtained from around 180 million T cells. Using immunosequencing, the study profiled T cell repertoires from fewer than 700 subjects and related those repertoires to cytomegalovirus serostatus. An earlier analysis of 500 to 750 of the donors applied high-throughput TCR beta sequencing to assess whether each TCR beta V gene segment acted as functional or pseudogenic. A separate validation cohort of over a hundred different subjects was used in addition to the approximately 610-subject first cohort. An early release covering about 600 HLA-typed donors comprised about 320 gigabases of sequencing data and 85 million or so unique TCR sequences. HLA typing covered class I and class II loci at four-digit resolution. In the later analysis, no new phenotypic data were used to find candidate immune exposures; instead, reliance was placed on TCR beta sequences and their occurrence across donors. The study aimed to test whether cataloging public T cell receptors could reveal signatures of past pathogen exposure. The number of typed donors differed by locus: roughly 629-630 for A, B, C, DRB1 and DQB1; some 500 for DQA1; some 610 for DPA1; and some 430 for DPB1. To study patterns of TCR occurrence, a later analysis re-analyzed previously published TCR beta repertoires from around 700 donors and added high-resolution HLA genotyping. Of the approximately 400 genotyped donors, over 65% fell in the genetic ancestry cluster associated with self-reported Caucasian donors. Among approximately 370 genotyped donors of the cohort, an average of approximately 220,000 unique TCR beta nucleotide sequences was sequenced per donor, of which about 18% were non-productive. Alongside the repertoire data, information on donor age, sex, ethnicity and CMV serostatus was compiled. To predict cytomegalovirus infection status, the study combined high-throughput TCR immunosequencing, statistical association of individual TCRs with disease status, and machine learning. A few DR-DQ haplotypes were treated as single units for association and clustering because of strong linkage in the cohort. A later genetic analysis took genome-wide SNP genotypes for about three fifths of the 666 donors and used that subset as a discovery cohort. Every repertoire in the discovery cohort had been generated on one and the same sequencing platform.

The library came from the immunoSEQ multiplex PCR assay. For the multiplex PCR, a mixture combining 60 forward primers for TCR Vbeta segments and 13 reverse primers for TCR Jbeta segments was used. Amplification of the CDR3 region of rearranged TCR beta genes was performed with a multiplex PCR assay on genomic DNA. On the Illumina HiSeq System, the amplified TCR beta libraries were sequenced as 87-base-pair reads. In the original analysis: Across the 670 or so repertoires, a later analysis counted 78 million or so unique TCR beta chains, around 10 million of which were shared by at least two donors. A nearest-neighbor algorithm error-corrected the raw reads and collapsed the reads into unique sequences, merging closely related sequences to remove PCR and sequencing errors. Alignment of CDR3 sequences to IMGT reference sequences was used to assign V, D and J gene segments. For a sequence to be retained, at least a six-nucleotide match to both a V gene segment and a J gene segment was required. A rearrangement counted as productive if the CDR3 had no stop codons and remained in frame with V and J, and every other rearrangement counted as non-productive. Following IMGT convention, CDR3 was defined as the stretch from the second conserved V-encoded cysteine up to the conserved J-encoded phenylalanine. The earlier analysis of about 530 of the donors excluded any sequence lacking an unambiguous match to a single V gene segment. An earlier analysis of 587 of the donors called V segments functional above 56.7% productive rearrangements and segregating when the between-donor standard deviation exceeded 5%. To diagnose cytomegalovirus status from the catalog of TCR beta chain sequences, a statistical classification framework was built. In a later analysis, TCR nucleotide sequences were compared against IMGT/GENE-DB human TR gene sequences so that V and J genes could be assigned. In a later analysis, CDR3 sequences and most-parsimonious VDJ recombination scenarios were assigned using the TCRdist pipeline. A later analysis defined each TCR beta chain by its CDR3 amino acid sequence plus V-gene family, and excluded reads lacking a unique V-gene family. In a later analysis, fewer than 650 highly shared, low-generation-probability nucleotide sequences were removed to address suspected cross-contamination and a sequencing artifact. In a later analysis, a clonal expansion index for each public chain was calculated from normalized within-repertoire ranks of inferred template counts. A later analysis computed generation probabilities with a VDJ recombination model fitted to out-of-frame rearrangements, and checked the results against IGoR. A later analysis scored TCR-TCR, TCR-HLA and TCR-CMV co-occurrence with hypergeometric tests, applying a repertoire-size bias correction to TCR pairs. A later analysis estimated false discovery rates by permuting HLA or CMV assignments 20 times. In a later analysis, co-occurring TCRs were grouped using DBSCAN, with TCRdist sequence similarity added in when clustering inside HLA-allele-positive subsets. Co-occurrence clustering excluded repertoires with fewer than 30,000 or more than 120,000 public chains, plus five with anomalous nucleotide sharing. TCRdb holds this immuneACCESS table with in-frame rearrangements only. Some clones are missing; in checked studies, unresolved V genes explain under half, and the rest has no known cause. V and J calls and clone size follow that table, whereas D and trimming were derived from the DNA. This sample is represented by about 140,000 clones; around 80% of them were singletons. The ten largest clonotypes hold 1.4% to 1.5% of the sample.

The investigation overall reported the following: The study gave a list of 150 to 200 TCR beta chains associated with cytomegalovirus. In an earlier analysis of fewer than 700 of the donors, most TCR beta V segments appeared in productive rearrangements about 87% or about 30% of the time, broadly matching IMGT annotations. The sequencing pipeline was judged likely to have produced a cluster of highly shared sequence variants as a technical artifact. An association between a missense DCLRE1C variant and V-gene and J-gene trimming of TCR beta chains was found in a later genetic analysis and replicated in an independent cohort. A later analysis found that TCR association rates varied across HLA loci, with DRB1 alleles showing the most associated TCRs and HLA-C alleles the fewest. Three of the identified cytomegalovirus-associated TCR beta chains were confirmed in vitro to be specific for cytomegalovirus antigens. Assigning TCR associations to individual alleles was difficult when HLA alleles, especially DR and DQ, strongly co-occurred. Cytomegalovirus status was reported to be diagnosed by the classifier with high specificity and sensitivity in both the original and validation cohorts. While some public TCRs were present in many individuals, most TCR sequences turned up only very rarely across donors. Roughly uniform sequencing depth across donors was assumed in presence/absence analyses, although this assumption may not hold. According to a later genetic analysis, donors in an Asian-associated ancestry cluster had fewer N-insertions in productive TCRs than the approximately 710-donor mean. The only immune exposure information available for the cohort was CMV serostatus. Linkage disequilibrium might explain the correlated functional status among segregating V segments, but an unknown experimental factor could not be ruled out. This cohort had only TCR beta chains sequenced, and the lack of alpha or paired-chain data limited which features could be detected. A further reported finding was that TCR beta sequences accurately predicted the HLA-A and HLA-B alleles for most subjects in the first cohort. Because HLA typing was unavailable for some donors at each locus, only the typed subset was used in association tests. It was suggested by the authors that the approach could potentially be generalized to other disease states and immunological phenotypes. Several of the top co-occurrence clusters appeared to be linked to parvovirus B19, influenza, CMV and Epstein-Barr virus, according to a later analysis. A later analysis found that HLA-associated TCR beta chains were more clonally expanded and had lower generation probabilities than equally common non-associated chains. At a false discovery rate of 0.05, a later analysis linked approximately 18,000 TCR beta sequences to specific HLA alleles. Because counts were too low, 15 to 20 rarely observed V segments, including chromosome 9 orphons, were left out of the earlier analysis of 587 of the donors. Because the 87-base-pair reads could not distinguish some IMGT-functional V segments, including TRBV6-2 and TRBV6-3, those segments were excluded. Most CMV-associated TCR beta chains appeared to be HLA-restricted in a later analysis, and the HLA associations seemed to be driven largely by CMV exposure.

In total, just over 650 healthy bone marrow donors made up the cohort. At the time of sampling, every cohort member was nominally healthy, though immune exposures that went unrecorded were likely present. The donor tested CMV seropositive and was one of the 289 seropositive cohort members. Every donor gave a peripheral blood sample, and the peripheral blood mononuclear cells from that sample were used for TCR beta sequencing. The Qiagen DNeasy Blood Extraction Kit was used to extract genomic DNA from the blood cell samples. Sample: PBMCs. The rearranged segments are TRBV15 and TRBJ2-7; the D region possibly corresponds to TRBD1 (6 bases align). The receptor comes from a man between 25 and 39 years old in good health and CMV-seropositive. Here the CDR3 is given as CATSSGTSLTYEQYF. Read as DNA, the sequence is TGTGCCACCAGCAGTGGGACATCCCTAACCTACGAGCAGTACTTC.